This passage covers 21 T cell receptor beta chains from one sample sequenced in a study of T cells in tuberculosis. Using immunoSEQ multiplex PCR, the repertoire was profiled, and TCRdb retains in-frame clones only, with some absent. The sample consists of about 22,000 clones, around 97% of them appearing once. Sequencing used PBMCs. These receptors were obtained from a donor aged 5 to 30 with latent tuberculosis or without tuberculosis infection.

The chain has TRBV11-2 and TRBJ1-5; D ambiguous. This CDR3 contains 14 residues. The ends were cut back, 1 base at V and 3 bases at J, with 7 bases in the middle. The germline CDR1 and CDR2 sequences are SGHAT and FQNNGV. The CDR3 region is CASSLGTTNQPQHF. CDR3 sequence (DNA): TGTGCCAGCAGCTTAGGGACTACCAATCAGCCCCAGCATTTT.

This chain links TRBV7-9 with TRBJ2-2; 9 bases are a match to TRBD1. Unmatched junction bases numbered 0, after V lost 4 bases and J lost 6 bases. This CDR3 comprises 13 residues. The V gene's germline CDR1 is SEHNR and CDR2 FQNEAQ (reference sequence). CDR3 nucleotides: TGTGCCAGCAGCTGGACAGGGGCCGGGGAGCTGTTTTTT. This sequence encodes CASSWTGAGELFF.

The V gene is TRBV19, the J gene TRBJ2-7; 9 bases are shared with TRBD1. Trimming cost V 5 bases and J 4 bases; bases outside gene matches: 12. Germline values: CDR1 LNHDA, CDR2 SQIVND (reference sequence). The CDR3 totals 16 residues. The CDR3 DNA follows: TGTGCCAGTAGTCTGGGACCGGGACAGGGATTGTACGAGCAGTACTTC. Protein product: CASSLGPGQGLYEQYF.

V gene TRBV7-9 combines with J gene TRBJ2-5; D is unclear. The V gene lost 5 bases and the J gene lost 5 bases, with 18 bases spanning the gap. This CDR3 has 15 amino acids. Germline V lookup: CDR1 SEHNR, CDR2 FQNEAQ (reference sequence). The CDR3 here is CASSLNPDGLETQYF. The CDR3 DNA follows: TGTGCCAGCAGCCTCAACCCTGACGGGTTGGAGACCCAGTACTTC.

In this sample, this clone turned up a few times. Here the CDR3 reads CASSGRWGSSYEQYF. The DNA for the CDR3 is TGTGCCAGCAGCGGGCGTTGGGGCAGCTCCTACGAGCAGTACTTC. This rearrangement joins TRBV14 to TRBJ2-7; the D gene is possibly TRBD1 (5 bases). The CDR3 extends over 15 amino acids. Germline V gene sequence: CDR1 SGHDN, CDR2 FVKESK. V lost 5 bases and J lost 0, with 14 bases in between.

The rearrangement joins TRBV30 to TRBJ1-1, with 8 nucleotides matching TRBD1. The CDR3 contains 17 residues. V shed 2 bases and J 5 bases; nucleotides not matched to a gene: 16. The germline V gene has CDR1 GTSNPN and CDR2 SVGIG (reference sequence). CDR3 nucleotide sequence: TGTGCCTGGAGTCTCCCGGGACAGGTTGGAGGACGAACTGAAGCTTTCTTT. Encoded protein: CAWSLPGQVGGRTEAFF.

The sample holds one count of this clone. This chain uses TRBV7-2 with TRBJ2-7, with TRBD2 matching over 7 bases. Germline-derived CDR1 and CDR2 are SGHTA and FQGNSA. The length of the CDR3 is 15 residues. The V segment lost 5 bases and the J segment 2 bases; nucleotides outside the gene matches: 9. The CDR3 sequence: CASSRWTGGPYEQYF. CDR3 DNA sequence: TGTGCCAGCAGCAGATGGACGGGGGGTCCCTACGAGCAGTACTTC.

The chain combines TRBV5-1 with TRBJ2-5, with 14 nucleotides matching TRBD2. The V gene end was trimmed by 5 bases and the J gene end by 1 base; junction bases not matched to a gene: 7. CDR1 is SGHRS, CDR2 YFSETQ, per germline. This CDR3 region has 17 residues. The CDR3 DNA reads TGCGCCAGCAGGAAGGGACTAGCGGGAGAGCGCCAAGAGACCCAGTACTTC. Its translation is CASRKGLAGERQETQYF.

This clone was seen just once. The rearrangement joins TRBV29-1 to TRBJ2-1, with TRBD2 identical over 13 bases. The CDR3 length is 18 residues. Germline V gene sequence: CDR1 SQVTM, CDR2 ANQGSEA. Trimming removed 2 bases from V and 4 bases from J; junction bases left unmatched: 11. The DNA of the CDR3 is TGCAGCGTTGAAAAGACTAGCGGGAGGCCCTGGGGTTACAATGAGCAGTTCTTC. It specifies CSVEKTSGRPWGYNEQFF.

The chain has TRBV11-2 and TRBJ1-2; 8 bases align to TRBD1. CDR1 is SGHAT and CDR2 is FQNNGV in the germline V gene. This CDR3 spans 14 amino acids. Trimming took 3 bases from V and 8 from J; bases not matched to a gene: 8. The CDR3 region is CASSFGQGEGGYTF. The DNA for the CDR3 is TGTGCCAGCAGCTTTGGACAGGGAGAGGGCGGCTACACCTTC. Combining the CDR3 with reference TRBV11-2 and TRBJ1-2 gives the whole variable domain EAGVAQSPRYKIIEKRQSVAFWCNPISGHATLYWYQQILGQGPKLLIQFQNNGVVDDSQLPKDRFSAERLKGVDSTLKIQPAKLEDSAVYLCASSFGQGEGGYTFGSGTRLTVV.

This clone has a single count. CDR3 sequence: CAWSVDSTDTQYF. The DNA of the CDR3 is TGTGCCTGGAGTGTAGACTCCACAGATACGCAGTATTTT. The chain is built from TRBV30 and TRBJ2-3; D is unresolved. The V and J ends lost 0 bases and 2 bases respectively, with 6 bases between them. Germline lookup yields CDR1 GTSNPN and CDR2 SVGIG (reference sequence). The CDR3 is 13 residues long. Combining the CDR3 with reference TRBV30 and TRBJ2-3 gives the whole variable domain SQTIHQWPATLVQPVGSPLSLECTVEGTSNPNLYWYRQAAGRGLQLLFYSVGIGQISSEVPQNLSASRPQDRQFILSSKKLLLSDSGFYLCAWSVDSTDTQYFGPGTRLTVL.

The CDR3 DNA is TGCGCCAGCAGCCGCTATACAATGTCAGGGGCGTTGGACACTGAAGCTTTCTTT. Translating it yields CASSRYTMSGALDTEAFF. J is TRBJ1-1 and V is TRBV10-1; the D gene is possibly TRBD1 (6 bases). V was shortened by 6 bases and J by 3 bases, with 26 bases between the two germline ends. CDR3 length: 18 amino acids. Germline V lookup: CDR1 WNHNN, CDR2 SYGVQD (reference sequence).

This chain links TRBV25-1 with TRBJ2-2; a weak D match, TRBD1 (6 bases). Germline V CDR1 and CDR2: MGHDK, SYGVNS. Trimming removed 6 bases from V and 7 bases from J, with 15 bases in between. CDR3 length: 14 residues. For the CDR3, the DNA is TGTGCCAGCAGGGAGAACAGGGTGGGCGGGGAGCTGTTTTTT. Translated, it gives CASRENRVGGELFF.

The chain links TRBV11-2 to TRBJ2-7; tentative D call: TRBD1 (5 bases). The V and J ends lost 4 bases and 0 bases respectively, with 13 bases between them. The CDR3 has 15 residues. The germline CDR1 and CDR2 sequences are SGHAT and FQNNGV. The DNA for the CDR3 is TGTGCCAGCAGCTCGACAGCACTCAGCTCCTACGAGCAGTACTTC. Its protein is CASSSTALSSYEQYF.

The chain carries TRBV19 and TRBJ2-7; 9 positions match TRBD1. CDR3 length: 13 residues. J gave up 3 bases and V 6 bases, and 3 bases lay outside the gene matches. Germline V gene sequence: CDR1 LNHDA, CDR2 SQIVND (reference sequence). CDR3 sequence: CASSWDRDYEQYF. The CDR3 nucleotides read TGTGCCAGTAGCTGGGACAGGGACTACGAGCAGTACTTC.

V usage is TRBV9 and J usage is TRBJ1-2; TRBD1 matches at 8 bases. Trimming cost V 3 bases and J 3 bases; bases outside gene matches: 7. The V gene's germline CDR1 is SGDLS and CDR2 YYNGEE. The CDR3 totals 15 residues. In DNA, the CDR3 is TGTGCCAGCAGCGGACCGGACAGGGTCTACTATGGCTACACCTTC. Its protein product is CASSGPDRVYYGYTF. Complete variable domain (other parts from reference TRBV9 and TRBJ1-2): DSGVTQTPKHLITATGQRVTLRCSPRSGDLSVYWYQQSLDQGLQFLIQYYNGEERAKGNILERFSAQQFPDLHSELNLSSLELGDSALYFCASSGPDRVYYGYTFGSGTRLTVV.

V and J are TRBV7-3 and TRBJ2-3; TRBD2 aligns across 11 bases. With 4 bases clipped from V and 2 bases from J, the junction kept 14 bases outside the gene matches. Germline V gene lookup returns CDR1 SGHTA and CDR2 FQGTGA. This CDR3 is 19 amino acids long. In nucleotides, the CDR3 is TGTGCCAGCAGCTCAATCCCAATCCTAGCGGGGGGAACCACAGATACGCAGTATTTT. It translates to CASSSIPILAGGTTDTQYF.

Notes on this clone: Other DNA sequences within the sample encode an identical CDR3. The rearrangement links TRBV27 to TRBJ2-1, with TRBD2 matching 14 bases. Germline-derived CDR1 and CDR2 are MNHEY and SMNVEV (reference sequence). The CDR3 totals 15 residues. The trim removed 5 bases at V and 7 bases at J, leaving 4 bases unmatched. The CDR3 is CASSPGTSGRNEQFF. For the CDR3, the DNA is TGTGCCAGCAGTCCGGGGACTAGCGGGAGAAATGAGCAGTTCTTC.

The chain links TRBV25-1 to TRBJ2-1; D remains ambiguous. Trimming pared 4 bases from V and 2 bases from J, leaving 9 bases between. Germline CDR1 reads MGHDK; CDR2 reads SYGVNS. The CDR3 contains 14 residues. The CDR3 protein is CASSVVSTYNEQFF. In nucleotides, the CDR3 is TGTGCCAGCAGTGTCGTTAGTACCTACAATGAGCAGTTCTTC.

The chain joins TRBV9 to TRBJ2-7; D may be TRBD1 (5 bases). The V end was cut by 5 bases, the J end by 2 bases, with 14 bases between. Per the germline V gene, CDR1 is SGDLS and CDR2 is YYNGEE. CDR3 length: 14 amino acids. CDR3: CASSLQQDTYEQYF. In nucleotides, the CDR3 is TGTGCCAGCAGTCTCCAACAGGACACCTACGAGCAGTACTTC.

The J gene is TRBJ2-5, the V gene TRBV30; perhaps TRBD2 as D (6 bases). Germline loops: CDR1 GTSNPN, CDR2 SVGIG (reference sequence). The ends were cut back, 5 bases at V and 11 bases at J, with 15 bases in the middle. This CDR3 comprises 11 residues. CDR3 residues: CAWGEEGSQYF. The CDR3 DNA follows: TGTGCCTGGGGGGAGGAGGGCTCACAGTACTTC.